The subject of this entry is one TCR beta chain. The antigen is not known. The identical CDR3 is also encoded by other nucleotide sequences in the sample. The data were obtained in a study of T cell responses to AZD1222 COVID-19 vaccine. At the level of the study: Researchers grouped second doses given at about 4 or about 12 weeks into one pool.

Findings and limits, study-wide: Donors in the cohort were predominantly white British and more often female, and clonal diversity was possibly underestimated. Only a handful of people who got AZD1222 tested seropositive at baseline.

Repertoires were generated with immunoSEQ multiplex PCR, while TCRdb's copy carries only in-frame clones and drops some. The table shows 150,000 to 200,000 clones, with 94% occurring only once. Germline-derived CDR1 and CDR2 are KGHDR and SFDVKD. The CDR3 spans 13 residues. V dropped 7 bases and J dropped 5; count of bases not matched to a gene: 1. This rearrangement joins TRBV24-1 to TRBJ2-5, with TRBD2 identical over 12 bases. The clonotype comes from an adult in good health. The specimen was peripheral blood, collected on day 0 of AZD1222 vaccination. CDR3 in amino acids: CATSLAGGETQYF. In DNA, the CDR3 is TGTGCCACCAGCCTAGCGGGAGGGGAGACCCAGTACTTC.